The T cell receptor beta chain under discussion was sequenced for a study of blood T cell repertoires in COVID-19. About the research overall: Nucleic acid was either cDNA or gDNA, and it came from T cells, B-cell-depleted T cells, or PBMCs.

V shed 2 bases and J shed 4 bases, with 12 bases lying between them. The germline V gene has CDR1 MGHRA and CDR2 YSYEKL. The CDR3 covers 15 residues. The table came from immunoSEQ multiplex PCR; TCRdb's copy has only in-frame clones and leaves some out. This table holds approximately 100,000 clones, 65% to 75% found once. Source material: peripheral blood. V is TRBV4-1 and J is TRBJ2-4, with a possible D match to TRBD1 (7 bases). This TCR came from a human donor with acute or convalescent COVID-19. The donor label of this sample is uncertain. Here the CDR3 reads CASSQPTGRKNIQYF. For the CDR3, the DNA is TGCGCCAGCAGCCAACCGACAGGGAGGAAAAACATTCAGTACTTC.